This T cell receptor (beta chain) was captured by sequencing in a study of T cell responses to AZD1222 COVID-19 vaccine. The repertoire was sequenced with immunoSEQ multiplex PCR; TCRdb's copy has only in-frame clones and lacks some. The data show about 54,000 clones, roughly nine tenths seen once. CDR3 size: 14 residues. Germline CDR1 and CDR2: LNHDA and SQIVND (reference sequence). Deletions cut 6 bases from V and 8 bases from J, with 17 bases between. Sequenced material: peripheral blood, taken on day 0 of AZD1222 vaccination. This clonotype originated in an adult in good health. The chain is built from TRBV19 and TRBJ2-4; D possibly corresponds to TRBD2 (7 bases). The CDR3, as DNA: TGTGCCAGTAGGAAAGAGGGGGGGAAGGACATTCAGTACTTC. Protein: CASRKEGGKDIQYF.